These 5 T cell receptor beta chains originate from one sample sequenced in a study of blood T cell repertoires in COVID-19. Measured with immunoSEQ multiplex PCR; TCRdb has only the in-frame clones, and not every one. The sample has some 94,000 clones, just under 90% seen once. The sequencing sample was made of peripheral blood. The receptors come from a human donor in a cohort sampled during active COVID-19.

V usage is TRBV6-5 and J usage is TRBJ1-1, with D perhaps TRBD1 (6 bases). Per the germline V gene, CDR1 is MNHEY and CDR2 is SVGAGI. Trimming removed 6 bases at V and 2 bases at J, with 13 bases between. This CDR3 has 14 residues. CDR3 sequence reads: CASSSGQRNTEAFF. The CDR3, as DNA: TGTGCCAGCAGCTCCGGACAGAGAAACACTGAAGCTTTCTTT.

This rearrangement joins TRBV2 to TRBJ1-3; D not certain. This CDR3 contains 16 residues. From germline, CDR1 is SNHLY and CDR2 FYNNEI. V was pared by 3 bases and J by 0 bases, with 12 bases between. In DNA form, the CDR3 reads TGTGCCAGCAGTGAGTTTCGGGTCACCTCTGGAAACACCATATATTTT. Protein sequence: CASSEFRVTSGNTIYF.

The chain couples TRBV6-1 to TRBJ1-1; perhaps TRBD1 as D (5 bases). The CDR3 spans 14 residues. The germline V gene has CDR1 MNHNS and CDR2 SASEGT. V was shortened by 1 base and J by 0 bases, with 6 bases between the two germline ends. The DNA for the CDR3 is TGTGCCAGCAGTGAAGGACAGTTGAACACTGAAGCTTTCTTT. Residues: CASSEGQLNTEAFF.

The J gene is TRBJ2-3, the V gene TRBV2; 8 bases line up with TRBD2. V was pared by 7 bases and J by 4 bases, with 10 bases of the junction left unmatched. This CDR3 is 15 amino acids long. The germline gives CDR1 SNHLY, CDR2 FYNNEI. The DNA for the CDR3 is TGTGCCAGCATTGGATGGAGCGGGAGCGCAGATACGCAGTATTTT. Amino acids: CASIGWSGSADTQYF.

This sequence joins TRBV4-1 and TRBJ2-1; 7 positions match TRBD1. The CDR3 sequence is 13 residues long. Trimming at V came to 0 bases and at J to 16 bases, leaving 9 bases not matched to a gene. CDR1 is MGHRA and CDR2 is YSYEKL in the germline V gene. CDR3 amino acids: CASSQERGLGEFF. In nucleotides, the CDR3 is TGCGCCAGCAGCCAAGAAAGGGGGCTGGGGGAATTCTTC.